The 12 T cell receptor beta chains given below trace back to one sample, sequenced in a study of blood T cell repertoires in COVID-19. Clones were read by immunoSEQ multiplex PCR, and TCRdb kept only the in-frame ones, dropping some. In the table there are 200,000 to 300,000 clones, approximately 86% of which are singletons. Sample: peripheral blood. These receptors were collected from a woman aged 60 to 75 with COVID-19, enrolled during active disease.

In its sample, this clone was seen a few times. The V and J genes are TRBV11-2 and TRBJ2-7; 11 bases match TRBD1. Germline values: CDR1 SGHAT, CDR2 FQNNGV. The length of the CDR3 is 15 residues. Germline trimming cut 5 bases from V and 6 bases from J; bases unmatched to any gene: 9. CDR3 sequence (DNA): TGTGCCAGCAGCAAAAGGACAGGGGGCTGGGGCGAGCAGTACTTC. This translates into CASSKRTGGWGEQYF.

This CDR3 reads CASSLRTHRDTQYF. CDR3 DNA sequence: TGTGCCAGCAGTTTAAGAACTCACCGTGATACGCAGTATTTT. The chain couples TRBV28 to TRBJ2-3; D unclear. V was pared by 2 bases and J by 6 bases, with 12 bases between. The V gene's germline CDR1 is MDHEN and CDR2 SYDVKM. The CDR3 contains 14 residues.

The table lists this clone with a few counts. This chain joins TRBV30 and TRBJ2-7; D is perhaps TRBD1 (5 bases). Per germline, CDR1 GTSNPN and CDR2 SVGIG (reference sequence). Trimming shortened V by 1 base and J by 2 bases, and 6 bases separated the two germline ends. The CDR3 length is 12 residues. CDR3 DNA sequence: TGTGCCTGGAGTGCAGGGACCTACGAGCAGTACTTC. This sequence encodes CAWSAGTYEQYF. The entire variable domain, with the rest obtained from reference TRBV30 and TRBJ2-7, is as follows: SQTIHQWPATLVQPVGSPLSLECTVEGTSNPNLYWYRQAAGRGLQLLFYSVGIGQISSEVPQNLSASRPQDRQFILSSKKLLLSDSGFYLCAWSAGTYEQYFGPGTRLTVT.

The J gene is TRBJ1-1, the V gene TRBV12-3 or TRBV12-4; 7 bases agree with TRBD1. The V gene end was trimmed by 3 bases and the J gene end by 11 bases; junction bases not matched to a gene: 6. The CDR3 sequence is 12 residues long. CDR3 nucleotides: TGTGCCAGCAGTTTTAGGGGGCGCGGGGCTTTCTTT. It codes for CASSFRGRGAFF.

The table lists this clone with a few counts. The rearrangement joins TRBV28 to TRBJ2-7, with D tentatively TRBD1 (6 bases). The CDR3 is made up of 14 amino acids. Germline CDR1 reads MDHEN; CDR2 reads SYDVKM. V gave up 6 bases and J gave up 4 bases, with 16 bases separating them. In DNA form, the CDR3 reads TGTGCCAGCAGGACGGACGCCAGGGGATACGAGCAGTACTTC. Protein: CASRTDARGYEQYF.

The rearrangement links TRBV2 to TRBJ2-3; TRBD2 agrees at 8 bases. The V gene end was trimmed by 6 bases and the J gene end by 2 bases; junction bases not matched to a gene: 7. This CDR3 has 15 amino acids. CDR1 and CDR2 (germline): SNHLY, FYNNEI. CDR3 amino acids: CASRRRLASTDTQYF. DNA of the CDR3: TGTGCCAGCAGACGAAGACTAGCGTCCACAGATACGCAGTATTTT.

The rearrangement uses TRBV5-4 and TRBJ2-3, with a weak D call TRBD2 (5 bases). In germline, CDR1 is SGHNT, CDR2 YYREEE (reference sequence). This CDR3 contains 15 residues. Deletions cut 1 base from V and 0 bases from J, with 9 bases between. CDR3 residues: CASSLRGPSTDTQYF. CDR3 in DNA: TGTGCCAGCAGCTTGCGAGGGCCTAGCACAGATACGCAGTATTTT.

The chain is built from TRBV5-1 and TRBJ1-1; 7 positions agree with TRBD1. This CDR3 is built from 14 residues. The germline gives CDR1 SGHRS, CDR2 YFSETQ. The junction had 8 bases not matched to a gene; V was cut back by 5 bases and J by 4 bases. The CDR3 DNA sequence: TGCGCCAGCAGTAGACAGGGTGGTGTCACTGAAGCTTTCTTT. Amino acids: CASSRQGGVTEAFF.

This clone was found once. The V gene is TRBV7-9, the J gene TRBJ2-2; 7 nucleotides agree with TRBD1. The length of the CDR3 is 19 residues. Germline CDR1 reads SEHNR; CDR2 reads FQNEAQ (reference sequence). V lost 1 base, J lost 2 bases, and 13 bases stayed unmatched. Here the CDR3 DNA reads TGTGCCAGCAGCTTAGTTCCAACAGGGGCCCAGACCAACACCGGGGAGCTGTTTTTT. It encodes CASSLVPTGAQTNTGELFF.

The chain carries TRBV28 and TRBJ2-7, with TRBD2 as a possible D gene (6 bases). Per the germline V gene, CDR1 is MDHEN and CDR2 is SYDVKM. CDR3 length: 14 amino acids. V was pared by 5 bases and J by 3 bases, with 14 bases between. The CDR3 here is CASSLGGDLYEQYF. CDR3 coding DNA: TGTGCCAGCAGTCTGGGGGGAGATCTCTACGAGCAGTACTTC.

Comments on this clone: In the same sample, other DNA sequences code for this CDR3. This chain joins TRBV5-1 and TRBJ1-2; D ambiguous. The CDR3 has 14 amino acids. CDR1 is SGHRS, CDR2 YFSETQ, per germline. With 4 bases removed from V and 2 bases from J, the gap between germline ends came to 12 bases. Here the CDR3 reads CASSPDGGNYGYTF. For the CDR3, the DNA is TGCGCCAGCAGCCCGGATGGAGGGAACTATGGCTACACCTTC.

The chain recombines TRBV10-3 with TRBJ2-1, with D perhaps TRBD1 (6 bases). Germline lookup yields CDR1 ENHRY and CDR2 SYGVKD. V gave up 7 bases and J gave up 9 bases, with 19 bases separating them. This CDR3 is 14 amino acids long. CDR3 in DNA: TGTGCCATCACCGGACTGGATGAAGGGGGTGAGCAGTTCTTC. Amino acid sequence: CAITGLDEGGEQFF.